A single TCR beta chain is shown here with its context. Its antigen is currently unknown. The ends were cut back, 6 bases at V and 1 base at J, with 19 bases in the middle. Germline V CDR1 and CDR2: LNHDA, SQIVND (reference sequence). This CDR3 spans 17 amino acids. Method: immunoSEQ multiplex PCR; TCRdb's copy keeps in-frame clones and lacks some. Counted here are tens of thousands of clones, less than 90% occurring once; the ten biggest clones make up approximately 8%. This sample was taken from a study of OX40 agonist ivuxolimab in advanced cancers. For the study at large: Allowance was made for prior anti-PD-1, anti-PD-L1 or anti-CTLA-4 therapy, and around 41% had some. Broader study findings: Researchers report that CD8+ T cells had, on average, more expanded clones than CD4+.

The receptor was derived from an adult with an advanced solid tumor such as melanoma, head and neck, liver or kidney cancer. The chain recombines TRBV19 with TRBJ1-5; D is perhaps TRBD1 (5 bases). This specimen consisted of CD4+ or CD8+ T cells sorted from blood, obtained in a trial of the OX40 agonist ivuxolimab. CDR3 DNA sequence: TGTGCCAGTAGGAAATCCCGGGACTCACGGAGCAATCAGCCCCAGCATTTT. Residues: CASRKSRDSRSNQPQHF.